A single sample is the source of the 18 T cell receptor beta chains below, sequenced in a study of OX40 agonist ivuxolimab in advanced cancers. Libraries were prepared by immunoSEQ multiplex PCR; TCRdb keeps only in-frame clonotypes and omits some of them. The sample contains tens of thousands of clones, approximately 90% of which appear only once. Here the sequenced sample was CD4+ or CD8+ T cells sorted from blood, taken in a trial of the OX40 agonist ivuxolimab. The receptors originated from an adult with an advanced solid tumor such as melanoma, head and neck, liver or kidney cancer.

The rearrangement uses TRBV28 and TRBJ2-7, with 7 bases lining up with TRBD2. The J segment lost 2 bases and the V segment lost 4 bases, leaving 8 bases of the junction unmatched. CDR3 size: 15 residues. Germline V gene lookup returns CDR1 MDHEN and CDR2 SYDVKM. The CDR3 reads CASSYARLATYEQYF. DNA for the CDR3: TGTGCCAGCAGTTATGCAAGACTAGCTACCTACGAGCAGTACTTC. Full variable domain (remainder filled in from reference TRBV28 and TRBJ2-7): DVKVTQSSRYLVKRTGEKVFLECVQDMDHENMFWYRQDPGLGLRLIYFSYDVKMKEKGDIPEGYSVSREKKERFSLILESASTNQTSMYLCASSYARLATYEQYFGPGTRLTVT.

The CDR3 nucleotides read TGTGCCAGCAGACGGGACATCGATAATTCACCCCTCCACTTT. It yields the protein CASRRDIDNSPLHF. The chain couples TRBV4-2 to TRBJ1-6, with D possibly TRBD1 on 6 matching bases. Trimming pared 6 bases from V and 5 bases from J, leaving 11 bases between. This CDR3 has 14 residues. From germline, CDR1 is LGHNA and CDR2 YNFKEQ.

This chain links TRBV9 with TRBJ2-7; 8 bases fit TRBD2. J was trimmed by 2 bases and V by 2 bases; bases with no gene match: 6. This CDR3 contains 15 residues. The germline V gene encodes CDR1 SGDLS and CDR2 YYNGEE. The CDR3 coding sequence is TGTGCCAGCAGCGTCAGCGGGGGATCCCCCTACGAGCAGTACTTC. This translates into CASSVSGGSPYEQYF.

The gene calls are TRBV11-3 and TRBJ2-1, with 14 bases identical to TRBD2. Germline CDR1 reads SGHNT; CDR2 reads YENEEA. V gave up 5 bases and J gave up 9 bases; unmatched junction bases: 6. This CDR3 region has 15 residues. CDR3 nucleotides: TGTGCCAGCAGCCCCCGACTAGCGGGAGGGGGTGAGCAGTTCTTC. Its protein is CASSPRLAGGGEQFF.

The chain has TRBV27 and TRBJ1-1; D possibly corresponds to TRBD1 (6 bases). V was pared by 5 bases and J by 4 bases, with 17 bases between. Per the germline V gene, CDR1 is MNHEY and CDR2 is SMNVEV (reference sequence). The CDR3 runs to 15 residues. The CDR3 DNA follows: TGTGCCAGCAGTACTCAGGGGCAAGGATTCACTGAAGCTTTCTTT. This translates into CASSTQGQGFTEAFF.

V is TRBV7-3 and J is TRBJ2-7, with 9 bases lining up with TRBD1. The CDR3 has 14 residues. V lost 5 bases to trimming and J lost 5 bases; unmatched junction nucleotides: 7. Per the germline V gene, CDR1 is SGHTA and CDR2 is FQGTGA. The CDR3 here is CASSQQGARNEQYF. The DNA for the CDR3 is TGTGCCAGCAGCCAACAGGGGGCGCGGAACGAGCAGTACTTC.

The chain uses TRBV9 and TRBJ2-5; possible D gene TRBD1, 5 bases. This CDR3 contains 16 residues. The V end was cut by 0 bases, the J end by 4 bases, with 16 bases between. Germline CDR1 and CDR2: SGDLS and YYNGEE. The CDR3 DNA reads TGTGCCAGCAGCGTAGGGGGAAGGGGTAGTGGAGAGACCCAGTACTTC. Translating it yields CASSVGGRGSGETQYF.

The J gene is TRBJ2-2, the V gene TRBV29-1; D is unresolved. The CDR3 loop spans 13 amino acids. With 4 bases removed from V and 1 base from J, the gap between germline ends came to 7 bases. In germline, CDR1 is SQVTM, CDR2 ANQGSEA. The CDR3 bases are TGCAGCGTTGGGAAGGGGAACACCGGGGAGCTGTTTTTT. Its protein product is CSVGKGNTGELFF.

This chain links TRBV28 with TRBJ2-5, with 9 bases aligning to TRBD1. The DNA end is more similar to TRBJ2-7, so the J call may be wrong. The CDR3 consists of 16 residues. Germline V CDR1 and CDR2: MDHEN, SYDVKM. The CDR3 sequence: CASSFSGTGRRYEQYF. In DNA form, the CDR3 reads TGTGCCAGCAGTTTCTCCGGGACAGGGCGACGCTACGAGCAGTACTTC.

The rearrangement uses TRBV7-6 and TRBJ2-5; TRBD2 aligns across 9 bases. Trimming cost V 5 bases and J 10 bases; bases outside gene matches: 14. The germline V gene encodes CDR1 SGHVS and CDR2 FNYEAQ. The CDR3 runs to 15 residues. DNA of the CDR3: TGTGCCAGCAGCCCCCGCCTTTTTGCGGGAGGGGACCAGTACTTC. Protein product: CASSPRLFAGGDQYF.

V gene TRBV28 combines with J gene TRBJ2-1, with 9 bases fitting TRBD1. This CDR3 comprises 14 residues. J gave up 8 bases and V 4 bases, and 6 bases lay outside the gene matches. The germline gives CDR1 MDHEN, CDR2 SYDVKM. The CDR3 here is CASSSGQGMDEQFF. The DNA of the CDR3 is TGTGCCAGCAGTTCAGGACAGGGGATGGATGAGCAGTTCTTC. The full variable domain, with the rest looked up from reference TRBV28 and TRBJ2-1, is DVKVTQSSRYLVKRTGEKVFLECVQDMDHENMFWYRQDPGLGLRLIYFSYDVKMKEKGDIPEGYSVSREKKERFSLILESASTNQTSMYLCASSSGQGMDEQFFGPGTRLTVL.

Here the CDR3 reads CASSSQALGGGYGYTF. As DNA, the CDR3 is TGCGCCAGCAGCTCACAAGCCCTTGGGGGTGGCTATGGCTACACCTTC. The chain joins TRBV5-1 to TRBJ1-2, with D possibly being TRBD1 (5 bases). The germline V gene encodes CDR1 SGHRS and CDR2 YFSETQ. The CDR3 loop spans 16 amino acids. V was clipped by 3 bases and J by 4 bases, with 19 bases between them.

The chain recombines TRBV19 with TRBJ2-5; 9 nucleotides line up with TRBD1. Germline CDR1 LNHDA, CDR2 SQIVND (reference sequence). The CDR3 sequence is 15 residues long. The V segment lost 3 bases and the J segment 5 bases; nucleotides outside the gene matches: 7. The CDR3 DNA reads TGTGCCAGTAGTATCTTCCACAGGGGGCGGGAGACCCAGTACTTC. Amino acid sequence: CASSIFHRGRETQYF. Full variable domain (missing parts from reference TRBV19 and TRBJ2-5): DGGITQSPKYLFRKEGQNVTLSCEQNLNHDAMYWYRQDPGQGLRLIYYSQIVNDFQKGDIAEGYSVSREKKESFPLTVTSAQKNPTAFYLCASSIFHRGRETQYFGPGTRLLVL.

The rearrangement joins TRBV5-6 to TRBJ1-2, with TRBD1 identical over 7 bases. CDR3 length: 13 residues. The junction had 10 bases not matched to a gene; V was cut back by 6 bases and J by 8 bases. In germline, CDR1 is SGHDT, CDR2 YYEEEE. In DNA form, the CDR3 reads TGTGCCAGCAACATAAGACAGGGTACGGGCTACACCTTC. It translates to CASNIRQGTGYTF.

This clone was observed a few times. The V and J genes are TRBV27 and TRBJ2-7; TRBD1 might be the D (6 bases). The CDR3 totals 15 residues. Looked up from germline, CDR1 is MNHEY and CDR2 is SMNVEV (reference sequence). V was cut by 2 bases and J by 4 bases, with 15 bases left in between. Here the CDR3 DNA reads TGTGCCAGCAGTTTAGGGGGCAGGGTGACGTACGAGCAGTACTTC. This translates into CASSLGGRVTYEQYF.

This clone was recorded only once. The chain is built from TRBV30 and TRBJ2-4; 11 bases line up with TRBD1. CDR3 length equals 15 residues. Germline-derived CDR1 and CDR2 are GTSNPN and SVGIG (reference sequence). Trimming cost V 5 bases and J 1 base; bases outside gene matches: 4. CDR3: CAWGQGADAKNIQYF. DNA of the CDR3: TGTGCCTGGGGACAGGGGGCAGATGCCAAAAACATTCAGTACTTC.

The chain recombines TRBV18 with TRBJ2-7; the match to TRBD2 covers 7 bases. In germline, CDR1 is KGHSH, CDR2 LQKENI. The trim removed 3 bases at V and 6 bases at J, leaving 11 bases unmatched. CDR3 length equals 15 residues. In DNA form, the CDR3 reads TGTGCCAGCTCACCTCGGACTAGTTCTCTCTTCGAGCAGTACTTC. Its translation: CASSPRTSSLFEQYF.

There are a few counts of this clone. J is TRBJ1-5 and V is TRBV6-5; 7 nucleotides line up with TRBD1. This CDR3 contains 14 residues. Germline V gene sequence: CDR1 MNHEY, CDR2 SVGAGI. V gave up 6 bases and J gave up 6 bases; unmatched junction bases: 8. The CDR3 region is CASRTGQAGQPQHF. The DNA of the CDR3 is TGTGCCAGCAGAACCGGACAGGCCGGTCAGCCCCAGCATTTT.